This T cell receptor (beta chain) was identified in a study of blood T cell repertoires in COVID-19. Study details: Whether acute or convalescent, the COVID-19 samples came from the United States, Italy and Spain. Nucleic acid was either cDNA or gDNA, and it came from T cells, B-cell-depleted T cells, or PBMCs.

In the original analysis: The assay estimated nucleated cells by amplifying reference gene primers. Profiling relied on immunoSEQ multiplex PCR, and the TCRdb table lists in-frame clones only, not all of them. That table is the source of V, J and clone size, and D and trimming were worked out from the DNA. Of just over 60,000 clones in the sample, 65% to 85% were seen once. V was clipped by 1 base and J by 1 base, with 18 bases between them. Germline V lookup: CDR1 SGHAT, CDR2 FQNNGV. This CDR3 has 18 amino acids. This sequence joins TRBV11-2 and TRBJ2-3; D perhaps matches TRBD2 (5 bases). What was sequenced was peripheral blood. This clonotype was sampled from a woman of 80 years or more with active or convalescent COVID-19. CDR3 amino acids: CASSLVGLERRRTDTQYF. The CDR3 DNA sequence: TGTGCCAGCAGCTTAGTTGGCCTCGAGCGGAGACGCACAGATACGCAGTATTTT.